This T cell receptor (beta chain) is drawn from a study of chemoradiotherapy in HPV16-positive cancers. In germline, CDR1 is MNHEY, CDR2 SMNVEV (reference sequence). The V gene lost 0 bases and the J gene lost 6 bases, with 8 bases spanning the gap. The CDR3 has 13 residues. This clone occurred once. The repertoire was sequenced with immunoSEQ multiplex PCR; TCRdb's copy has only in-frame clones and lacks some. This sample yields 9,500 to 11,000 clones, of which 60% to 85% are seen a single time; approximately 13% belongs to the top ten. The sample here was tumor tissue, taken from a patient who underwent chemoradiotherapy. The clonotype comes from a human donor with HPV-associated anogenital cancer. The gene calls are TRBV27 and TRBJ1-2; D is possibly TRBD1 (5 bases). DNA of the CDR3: TGTGCCAGCAGTTTATCGAAGGGGCATGGCTACACCTTC. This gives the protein CASSLSKGHGYTF.